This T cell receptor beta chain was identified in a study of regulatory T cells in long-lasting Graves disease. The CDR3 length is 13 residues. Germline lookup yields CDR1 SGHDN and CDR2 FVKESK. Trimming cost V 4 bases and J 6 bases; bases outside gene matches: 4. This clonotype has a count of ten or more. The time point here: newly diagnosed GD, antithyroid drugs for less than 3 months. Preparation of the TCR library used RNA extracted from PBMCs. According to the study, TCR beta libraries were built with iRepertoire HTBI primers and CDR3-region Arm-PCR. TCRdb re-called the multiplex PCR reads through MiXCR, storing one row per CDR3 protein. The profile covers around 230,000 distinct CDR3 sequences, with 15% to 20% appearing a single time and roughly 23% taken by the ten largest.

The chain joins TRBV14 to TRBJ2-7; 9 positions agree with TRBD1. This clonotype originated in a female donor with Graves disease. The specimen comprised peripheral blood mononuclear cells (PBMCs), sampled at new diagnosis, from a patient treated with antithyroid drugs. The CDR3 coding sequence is TGTGCCAGCAGCCGGACGACAGGGGGCGAGCAGTACTTC. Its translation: CASSRTTGGEQYF. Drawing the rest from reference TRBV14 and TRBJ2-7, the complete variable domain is EAGVTQFPSHSVIEKGQTVTLRCDPISGHDNLYWYRRVMGKEIKFLLHFVKESKQDESGMPNNRFLAERTGGTYSTLKVQPAELEDSGVYFCASSRTTGGEQYFGPGTRLTVT.